These 11 T cell receptor beta chains were all obtained from the same sample, sequenced in a study of human T cells and chemical hapten exposure. In TCRdb, the RACE reads were re-called with MiXCR into one record per CDR3 protein. The sample holds some 400,000 distinct CDR3 sequences, approximately 4.4% seen once. Time point of the sample: patch test 1, 2 weeks after DPC sensitization. Treatment: therapeutic diphenylcyclopropenone sensitization with weekly scalp DPC. The specimen comprised whole blood, sampled in connection with sensitization to the hapten diphenylcyclopropenone (DPC). Receptors originate from a woman between 50 and 59 years old with alopecia areata. Some clones in this sample may be carry-over from other donors' samples.

The rearrangement joins TRBV29-1 to TRBJ1-2; D is unresolved. The V gene lost 3 bases and the J gene lost 4 bases, with 9 bases spanning the gap. The germline V gene encodes CDR1 SQVTM and CDR2 ANQGSEA. This CDR3 region has 12 residues. This chain's CDR3 is CSVDVVAYGYTF. CDR3 DNA: TGCAGCGTTGATGTCGTGGCCTATGGCTACACCTTC.

This clonotype was picked up many times. This chain links TRBV2 with TRBJ1-1; the D is unclear. This CDR3 spans 13 amino acids. Trimming took off 3 bases at V and 1 base at J, with 6 bases between the two ends. Germline V gene sequence: CDR1 SNHLY, CDR2 FYNNEI. CDR3 nucleotide sequence: TGTGCCAGCAGTGAGGGCACGAACACTGAAGCTTTCTTT. As protein: CASSEGTNTEAFF.

In its sample, this clonotype was seen many times. The genes are TRBV3-1 and TRBJ2-7; 13 bases align to TRBD2. The germline V gene encodes CDR1 LGHDT and CDR2 YNNKEL (reference sequence). The junction had 5 bases not matched to a gene; V was cut back by 1 base and J by 2 bases. The CDR3 runs to 17 residues. The CDR3 protein is CASSQGTSGGAPYEQYF. CDR3 bases: TGTGCCAGCAGCCAAGGAACTAGCGGGGGGGCCCCCTACGAGCAGTACTTC.

This clonotype occurred many times. J is TRBJ2-6 and V is TRBV9, with TRBD1 identical over 9 bases. V lost 2 bases to trimming and J lost 0 bases; unmatched junction nucleotides: 9. This CDR3 is 19 amino acids long. CDR1 is SGDLS and CDR2 is YYNGEE in the germline V gene. The CDR3 bases are TGTGCCAGCAGCGTCCTCCTCCGGGACAGGGACTCTGGGGCCAACGTCCTGACTTTC. Its translation: CASSVLLRDRDSGANVLTF.

This chain uses TRBV4-2 with TRBJ1-5; 9 bases match TRBD1. The germline gives CDR1 LGHNA, CDR2 YNFKEQ. The CDR3 is 16 amino acids. The trim removed 0 bases at V and 6 bases at J, leaving 6 bases unmatched. The CDR3 loop is CASSQDGTGPVQPQHF. CDR3 nucleotides: TGTGCCAGCAGCCAAGATGGGACAGGGCCTGTTCAGCCCCAGCATTTT.

This clonotype was recorded at least ten times. The chain is built from TRBV6-6 and TRBJ2-7; 7 bases are a match to TRBD1. V lost 5 bases and J lost 6; bases outside the gene matches: 10. Per the germline V gene, CDR1 is MNHNY and CDR2 is SVGAGI (reference sequence). The CDR3 is made up of 14 amino acids. In nucleotides, the CDR3 is TGTGCCAGCAGTACTACAGGGGTATTATTCGAGCAGTACTTC. This translates into CASSTTGVLFEQYF.

This clonotype was counted ten times or more. This chain connects TRBV13 to TRBJ2-5, with D unclear. CDR3 size: 14 residues. The germline gives CDR1 PRHDT, CDR2 FYEKMQ (reference sequence). Trimming removed 2 bases from V and 4 bases from J, with 11 bases in between. CDR3 in amino acids: CASSLQASGETQYF. The CDR3 DNA is TGTGCCAGCAGCTTACAAGCGAGTGGAGAGACCCAGTACTTC.

This clonotype occurred a few times. V usage is TRBV5-4 and J usage is TRBJ2-5, with D perhaps TRBD1 (7 bases). The germline CDR1 and CDR2 sequences are SGHNT and YYREEE (reference sequence). The V end lost 0 bases, the J end lost 9 bases, and 21 bases lay between the germline ends. This CDR3 contains 16 residues. The CDR3 DNA is TGTGCCAGCAGCTTGGCCTACGGAGACAGGGAGGTTCCCCAGTACTTC. Translating it yields CASSLAYGDREVPQYF.

At least ten counts were recorded for this clonotype. This chain joins TRBV7-6 and TRBJ2-3; maybe TRBD1 (6 bases). The V and J ends lost 1 base and 4 bases respectively, with 15 bases between them. Germline CDR1 and CDR2: SGHVS and FNYEAQ. There are 16 residues in the CDR3. The CDR3 sequence: CASSLGSGVRADTQYF. The CDR3 DNA follows: TGTGCCAGCAGCTTAGGATCAGGGGTTAGGGCAGATACGCAGTATTTT.

This clonotype was recorded at least ten times. This chain links TRBV30 with TRBJ2-5; D is unresolved. The V gene lost 2 bases and the J gene lost 0 bases, with 10 bases spanning the gap. Germline CDR1 GTSNPN, CDR2 SVGIG (reference sequence). This CDR3 has 14 residues. The CDR3 DNA reads TGTGCCTGGAGTAGCGCAGTTGACCAAGAGACCCAGTACTTC. This translates into CAWSSAVDQETQYF.

In its sample, this clonotype was seen a few times. The V and J genes are TRBV10-3 and TRBJ1-2; maybe TRBD1 (6 bases). This CDR3 spans 13 amino acids. Germline CDR1 reads ENHRY; CDR2 reads SYGVKD. Deletions cut 4 bases from V and 6 bases from J, with 12 bases between. This chain's CDR3 is CAISGTVGNGYTF. The CDR3 nucleotides are TGTGCCATCAGTGGGACAGTAGGGAATGGCTACACCTTC.